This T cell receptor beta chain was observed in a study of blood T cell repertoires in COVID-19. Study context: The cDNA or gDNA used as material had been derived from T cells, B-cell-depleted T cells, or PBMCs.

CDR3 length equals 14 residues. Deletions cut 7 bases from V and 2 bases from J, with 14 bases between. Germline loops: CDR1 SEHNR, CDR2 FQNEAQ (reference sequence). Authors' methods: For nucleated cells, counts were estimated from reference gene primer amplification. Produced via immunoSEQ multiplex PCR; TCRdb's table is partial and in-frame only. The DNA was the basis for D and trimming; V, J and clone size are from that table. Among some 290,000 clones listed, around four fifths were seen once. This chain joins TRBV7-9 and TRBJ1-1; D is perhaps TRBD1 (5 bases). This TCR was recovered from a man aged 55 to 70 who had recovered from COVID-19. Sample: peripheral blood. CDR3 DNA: TGTGCCAGCACCCCCCCAGGGTATAACACTGAAGCTTTCTTT. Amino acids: CASTPPGYNTEAFF. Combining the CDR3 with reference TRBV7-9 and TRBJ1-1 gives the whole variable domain DTGVSQNPRHKITKRGQNVTFRCDPISEHNRLYWYRQTLGQGPEFLTYFQNEAQLEKSRLLSDRFSAERPKGSFSTLEIQRTEQGDSAMYLCASTPPGYNTEAFFGQGTRLTVV.